What follows are 14 T cell receptor beta chains derived from one specimen sequenced in a study of human T cells and chemical hapten exposure. TCRdb reprocessed the RACE reads with MiXCR, giving one entry per CDR3 protein. The sample shows under 150,000 distinct CDR3 sequences, about 12% of them seen only once. Time point indicated: patch test 1, 2 weeks after DPC sensitization. Treatment noted: therapeutic diphenylcyclopropenone sensitization with weekly scalp DPC. The sample was whole blood, taken in connection with sensitization to the hapten diphenylcyclopropenone (DPC). The receptors originated from a woman between 45 and 60 years old with alopecia areata. Some clones in this sample may be carry-over from other donors' samples.

The rearrangement links TRBV5-1 to TRBJ2-3, with D perhaps TRBD1 or TRBD2 (5 bases each). CDR1 is SGHRS, CDR2 YFSETQ, per germline. This CDR3 spans 14 amino acids. The germline V and J ends were trimmed by 5 bases and 2 bases, with 12 bases remaining between them. The CDR3 DNA reads as TGCGCCAGCAGTAGGGACGGCGCCACAGATACGCAGTATTTT. It translates to CASSRDGATDTQYF.

This clonotype was recorded a few times. The CDR3 nucleotides are TGTGCCAGCAGCTCGAACCGGGACACCGACACAGATACGCAGTATTTT. Protein: CASSSNRDTDTDTQYF. The chain recombines TRBV7-9 with TRBJ2-3; D is perhaps TRBD1 (6 bases). The CDR3 is 16 residues long. The V end lost 4 bases, the J end lost 2 bases, and 16 bases lay between the germline ends. Germline-derived CDR1 and CDR2 are SEHNR and FQNEAQ (reference sequence).

This clonotype was seen at least ten times. J is TRBJ1-5 and V is TRBV28, with a weak D call TRBD1 (5 bases). CDR3 length: 16 residues. Germline V gives CDR1 MDHEN, CDR2 SYDVKM. Trimming shortened V by 8 bases and J by 2 bases, and 19 bases separated the two germline ends. In DNA, the CDR3 is TGTGCCAGCCTGGGTGGGACGGTGAGACGCAATCAGCCCCAGCATTTT. Protein product: CASLGGTVRRNQPQHF.

This clonotype was found a few times. The chain employs TRBV7-8 and TRBJ2-3; D unclear. The V and J ends lost 8 bases and 8 bases respectively, with 14 bases between them. CDR1 and CDR2 (germline): SGHVS, FQNEAQ. The CDR3 length is 12 residues. The CDR3 nucleotides read TGTGCCAGCCTGGGTAGCAACCCTACGCAGTATTTT. This encodes CASLGSNPTQYF.

The V gene is TRBV7-9, the J gene TRBJ2-3; no reliable D call. The V end was cut by 10 bases, the J end by 4 bases, with 18 bases between. This CDR3 contains 14 residues. Germline values: CDR1 SEHNR, CDR2 FQNEAQ (reference sequence). CDR3 DNA: TGTGCCACCAACCTTGGGCCATTTTCAGATACGCAGTATTTT. Protein product: CATNLGPFSDTQYF.

This CDR3 is CSAGLRNSPLHF. CDR3 DNA: TGCAGTGCGGGACTACGGAATTCACCCCTCCACTTT. The chain is built from TRBV20-1 and TRBJ1-6, with TRBD1 as a possible D gene (5 bases). Trimming shortened V by 6 bases and J by 7 bases, and 10 bases separated the two germline ends. Germline V gene data show CDR1 as DFQATT and CDR2 as SNEGSKA (reference sequence). The CDR3 is made up of 12 amino acids.

This clonotype was counted between two and nine times. The chain combines TRBV10-3 with TRBJ2-7, with TRBD2 matching over 10 bases. The CDR3 is 15 amino acids. J gave up 1 base and V 6 bases, and 6 bases lay outside the gene matches. Germline V gene data show CDR1 as ENHRY and CDR2 as SYGVKD. DNA of the CDR3: TGTGCCATCAGCTCTAGCGGGGGCCGATCCTACGAGCAGTACTTC. Translated: CAISSSGGRSYEQYF.

The chain couples TRBV20-1 to TRBJ2-2; 11 nucleotides align to TRBD2. This CDR3 contains 11 residues. V lost 5 bases and J lost 16; bases outside the gene matches: 6. CDR1 is DFQATT and CDR2 is SNEGSKA in the germline V gene (reference sequence). CDR3 loop: CSASLAGGWFF. CDR3 DNA: TGCAGTGCTTCCCTAGCGGGGGGTTGGTTTTTT.

This rearrangement joins TRBV12-3 or TRBV12-4 to TRBJ2-5; no definite D call. The CDR3 is 12 residues long. V lost 5 bases and J 3 bases, leaving 7 bases between the germline ends. The CDR3 loop is CASSTTEETQYF. As DNA, the CDR3 is TGTGCCAGCAGTACCACCGAAGAGACCCAGTACTTC.

The chain couples TRBV18 to TRBJ1-4, with D perhaps TRBD1 (6 bases). Trimming cost V 0 bases and J 6 bases, with 11 bases left between them. CDR1 KGHSH and CDR2 LQKENI come from the germline V gene. The CDR3 runs 15 residues. The CDR3 sequence: CASSPPRGEDEKLFF. CDR3 DNA: TGTGCCAGCTCACCACCGAGGGGGGAGGATGAAAAACTGTTTTTT.

This clonotype was picked up many times. J is TRBJ2-7 and V is TRBV18; 7 nucleotides agree with TRBD1. In germline, CDR1 is KGHSH, CDR2 LQKENI. V gave up 3 bases and J gave up 2 bases; unmatched junction bases: 4. This CDR3 spans 14 amino acids. The CDR3 loop reads CASSPPGGTYEQYF. The CDR3 nucleotides are TGTGCCAGCTCACCCCCAGGGGGTACCTACGAGCAGTACTTC.

This clonotype showed up just a few times. This chain connects TRBV12-3 or TRBV12-4 to TRBJ2-1; D remains ambiguous. CDR3 length: 13 residues. The ends were cut back, 5 bases at V and 4 bases at J, with 9 bases in the middle. As DNA, the CDR3 is TGTGCCAGCAGTCCCCTTGAGTACAATGAGCAGTTCTTC. Protein product: CASSPLEYNEQFF.

This clonotype was picked up many times. J is TRBJ1-2 and V is TRBV7-9; D may be TRBD1 (5 bases). V dropped 2 bases and J dropped 3 bases, with 10 bases sitting between them. The CDR3 runs to 14 residues. Germline lookup yields CDR1 SEHNR and CDR2 FQNEAQ (reference sequence). The CDR3 reads CASSLSGLDYGYTF. As DNA, the CDR3 is TGTGCCAGCAGCTTATCAGGGCTCGACTATGGCTACACCTTC.

This clonotype has ten or more counts. The V and J genes are TRBV28 and TRBJ2-4; possible D gene TRBD1, 6 bases. Trimming removed 6 bases from V and 7 bases from J, with 16 bases in between. The germline CDR1 and CDR2 sequences are MDHEN and SYDVKM. The CDR3 consists of 14 residues. The CDR3 sequence: CASRAQGLGNIQYF. The CDR3 DNA sequence: TGTGCCAGCAGAGCCCAGGGGCTTGGGAACATTCAGTACTTC.